The 9 T cell receptor beta chains in this list originate from one sample, sequenced in a study of vaccination and CD4 T cells after COVID-19. Described treatment: roughly 11-day PBMC culture with coronavirus spike peptide pools or control peptides (ViraFEST assay). During the years 2011-2018, before the COVID-19 pandemic, the unexposed donor's CD4+ T cells were collected. The Oncomine TCR Beta short-read assay sequenced DNA from cultured CD4+ T cells. TCRdb re-derived calls from the PCR reads in MiXCR, one entry per CDR3 protein. Of some 1,400 distinct CDR3 sequences detected, 10% to 15% appear once; the ten largest clones hold approximately 9%. Antigens of these TCRs are unknown. The sample taken for sequencing was CD4+ T cells from blood, cultured in vitro. The receptors stem from a human donor in good health.

This clonotype has a handful of counts. V is TRBV20-1 and J is TRBJ1-2; tentative D call: TRBD1 (5 bases). V was clipped by 1 base and J by 4 bases, with 13 bases between them. This CDR3 is 14 amino acids long. Germline V gene sequence: CDR1 DFQATT, CDR2 SNEGSKA (reference sequence). CDR3 amino acids: CSARVGRVGYGYTF. Written as DNA, the CDR3 is TGCAGTGCTAGAGTTGGCAGGGTAGGCTATGGCTACACCTTC.

By sample share, this clonotype is medium-sized. The chain recombines TRBV20-1 with TRBJ1-5; a possible D gene is TRBD1 (5 bases). The CDR3 consists of 18 residues. Trimming removed 6 bases at V and 0 bases at J, with 24 bases between. Germline-derived CDR1 and CDR2 are DFQATT and SNEGSKA (reference sequence). The DNA for the CDR3 is TGCAGTGCCCAGGGCGGGGCAGGCTTTATGGTTAGCAATCAGCCCCAGCATTTT. This gives the protein CSAQGGAGFMVSNQPQHF.

The chain joins TRBV5-1 to TRBJ2-5; a possible D gene is TRBD2 (7 bases). V gave up 1 base and J gave up 5 bases, with 15 bases separating them. The CDR3 covers 15 residues. CDR1 is SGHRS and CDR2 is YFSETQ in the germline V gene. This CDR3 is CASSLKGGIYETQYF. The CDR3 DNA reads TGCGCCAGCAGCTTGAAGGGGGGGATTTATGAGACCCAGTACTTC.

Within the sample, this clonotype is medium-sized. This sequence joins TRBV12-3 or TRBV12-4 and TRBJ1-6; a possible D gene is TRBD1 (5 bases). The germline V and J ends were trimmed by 10 bases and 0 bases, with 16 bases remaining between them. The CDR3 has 16 amino acids. The CDR3 is CATWDPRSSYNSPLHF. Here the CDR3 DNA reads TGTGCCACTTGGGACCCTAGGAGCTCCTATAATTCACCCCTCCACTTT.

The chain couples TRBV19 to TRBJ2-3, with D possibly TRBD2 on 5 matching bases. Germline V gives CDR1 LNHDA, CDR2 SQIVND (reference sequence). The V and J ends lost 9 bases and 3 bases respectively, with 19 bases between them. This CDR3 comprises 15 residues. The CDR3 reads CARAGIFLITDTQYF. The CDR3 region has the DNA TGTGCCAGAGCCGGGATTTTTCTAATTACAGATACGCAGTATTTT.

By share, this clonotype counts as large. The DNA of the CDR3 is TGTGCCAGCAGCGTCGCCGGGACAGGGGTTTCACCCCTCCACTTT. Translation: CASSVAGTGVSPLHF. J is TRBJ1-6 and V is TRBV7-9; 10 positions match TRBD1. J was trimmed by 9 bases and V by 5 bases; bases with no gene match: 7. The germline CDR1 and CDR2 sequences are SEHNR and FQNEAQ (reference sequence). The CDR3 covers 15 residues.

This clonotype is medium-sized within its sample. V gene TRBV19 combines with J gene TRBJ1-1; D call uncertain. Per germline, CDR1 LNHDA and CDR2 SQIVND (reference sequence). V lost 5 bases to trimming and J lost 5 bases, with 6 bases between them. This CDR3 has 11 residues. CDR3 DNA sequence: TGTGCCAGTAGTTCACGAACTGAAGCTTTCTTT. Translation: CASSSRTEAFF.

By its share, this clonotype is large. This chain joins TRBV19 and TRBJ2-2; D uncertain. Germline V gene sequence: CDR1 LNHDA, CDR2 SQIVND (reference sequence). The CDR3 runs to 11 residues. Trimming took 4 bases from V and 8 from J, leaving 5 bases between them. The CDR3 nucleotides are TGTGCCAGTAGTAGGCGGGGGGAGCTGTTTTTT. This translates into CASSRRGELFF.

The genes are TRBV5-4 and TRBJ2-2; TRBD1 might be the D (6 bases). This CDR3 spans 14 amino acids. V was cut by 1 base and J by 4 bases, with 8 bases left in between. Germline V gives CDR1 SGHNT, CDR2 YYREEE (reference sequence). The CDR3 region has the DNA TGTGCCAGCAGCTTGAAAGGGGGCACCGGGGAGCTGTTTTTT. The encoded protein is CASSLKGGTGELFF. The variable domain in full, completed from reference TRBV5-4 and TRBJ2-2, reads ETGVTQSPTHLIKTRGQQVTLRCSSQSGHNTVSWYQQALGQGPQFIFQYYREEENGRGNFPPRFSGLQFPNYSSELNVNALELDDSALYLCASSLKGGTGELFFGEGSRLTVL.